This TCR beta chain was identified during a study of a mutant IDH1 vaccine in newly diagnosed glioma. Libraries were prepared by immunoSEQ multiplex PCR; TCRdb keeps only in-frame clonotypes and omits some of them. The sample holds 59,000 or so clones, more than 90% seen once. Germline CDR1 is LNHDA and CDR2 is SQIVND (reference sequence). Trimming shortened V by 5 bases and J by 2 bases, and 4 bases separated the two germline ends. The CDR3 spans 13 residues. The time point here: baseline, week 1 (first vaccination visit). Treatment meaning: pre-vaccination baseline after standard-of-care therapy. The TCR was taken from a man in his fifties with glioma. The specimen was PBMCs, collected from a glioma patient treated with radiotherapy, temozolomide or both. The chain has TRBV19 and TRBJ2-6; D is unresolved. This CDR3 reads CASSVAGANVLTF. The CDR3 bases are TGTGCCAGTAGTGTAGCTGGGGCCAACGTCCTGACTTTC.